A selection of T cell receptor beta chains follows, all from one sample in a study of breast tumors, draining lymph nodes, adjacent tissues. TCRdb processed the multiplex PCR reads anew with MiXCR; each CDR3 protein has one entry. The sample lists about 140,000 distinct CDR3 sequences, approximately 20% occurring once. Sequenced input: axillary lymph node tissue. The receptors here all came from a female donor with breast cancer. Some clones in this sample may be carry-over from other donors' samples. CDR3s include the opening cysteine and the closing phenylalanine or tryptophan. D genes are given only for firm matches.

v_call	j_call	d_call	cdr3_aa
TRBV5-8	TRBJ2-1	NA	CASSLEGGSYNEQFF
TRBV5-4	TRBJ1-4	NA	CASSGSTGLGEKLFF
TRBV5-1	TRBJ2-6	TRBD1	CASSSGQGAPGANVLTF
TRBV11-2	TRBJ2-5	TRBD1	CASSYDRGETQYF
TRBV5-1	TRBJ2-5	NA	CASSFPATPGTQYF
TRBV5-1	TRBJ2-3	TRBD2	CASSSGLAGEGDTQYF
TRBV27	TRBJ1-2	TRBD1	CASSLFGTGGFYGYTF
TRBV5-1	TRBJ2-3	NA	CASSPDSGGDTQYF
TRBV3-1	TRBJ2-1	NA	CASSLALGTLTEQFF
TRBV7-8	TRBJ2-5	NA	CASSLETAQETQYF
TRBV3-1	TRBJ2-5	NA	CASSQELSGFQETQYF
TRBV20-1	TRBJ2-3	TRBD1	CSASPGQGADTQYF
TRBV7-8	TRBJ1-5	NA	CASSEQGFKNQPQHF
TRBV2	TRBJ1-2	NA	CASSEQDLYGYTF
TRBV20-1	TRBJ2-1	TRBD2	CSALGLAGQGYEQFF
TRBV30	TRBJ2-7	NA	CAWSVTDEQYF
TRBV27	TRBJ2-7	TRBD1	CASGDAGTGAYEQYF
TRBV6-1	TRBJ2-2	TRBD2	CASSDLGLKTGELFF
TRBV6-1	TRBJ2-3	NA	CASTAPSTDTQYF
TRBV29-1	TRBJ2-3	TRBD2	CSVVWFSGSTDTQYF
TRBV4-3	TRBJ2-2	NA	CASSQVEAGELFF
TRBV19	TRBJ2-1	TRBD1	CACGDRLYEQFF
TRBV14	TRBJ2-1	TRBD2	CASSPYTSGRPNEQFF
TRBV19	TRBJ1-1	NA	CASSIRQNTEAFF
TRBV6-2/TRBV6-3	TRBJ2-1	TRBD1	CASSSTGFKGGQFF
TRBV7-2	TRBJ2-3	TRBD1	CASSLATGFTDTQYF
TRBV20-1	TRBJ2-7	TRBD2	CSARGLAELYEQYF
TRBV19	TRBJ2-1	TRBD2	CASSIGGTSGSWDEQFF
TRBV6-6	TRBJ1-5	NA	CASVGYSNQPQHF
TRBV3-2	TRBJ2-7	NA	CASRPVVGGRSHEQYF
TRBV4-1	TRBJ2-5	NA	CASSPTEQETQYF
TRBV7-2	TRBJ2-2	TRBD1	CASSEQGATGELFF
TRBV18	TRBJ2-1	TRBD1	CAGSAGGNEQFF